Listed below are T cell receptor beta chains from one sample, sequenced in a study of blood T cell repertoires in COVID-19. Clones were read by immunoSEQ multiplex PCR, and TCRdb kept only the in-frame ones, dropping some. The sample contains about 310,000 clones, roughly 89% of which appear only once. The specimen was PBMCs or T cells enriched from blood (not recorded which). The receptors originated from a woman aged 18-30 years with acute COVID-19. Both conserved end residues are part of each CDR3. The D gene is left open where the match is weak. The listing skips clone size in some rows; elsewhere it reads once, few, many or a size class.

v_call	clone_size	j_call	d_call	cdr3_nt	cdr3_aa
TRBV28	-	TRBJ2-3	-	TGTGCCAGCAGTTTTTTTTCAGGTACAGATACGCAGTATTTT	CASSFFSGTDTQYF
TRBV29-1	-	TRBJ2-7	TRBD1	TGCAGCGTTGGTGGGGACAGGGCCAACGAGCAGTACTTC	CSVGGDRANEQYF
TRBV10-2	-	TRBJ2-3	-	TGCGCCAGCAGAGAAGACAGGCGGACAGATACGCAGTATTTT	CASREDRRTDTQYF
TRBV19	few	TRBJ1-3	TRBD1	TGTGCCAGTAACCTCCCGGGACAGGGGGATGGAAACACCATATATTTT	CASNLPGQGDGNTIYF
TRBV7-2	-	TRBJ2-7	TRBD2	TGTGCCAGCAGTTCAACGGGGGGGGCAGGGGAGCAGTACTTC	CASSSTGGAGEQYF
TRBV19	few	TRBJ1-5	-	TGTGCCAGTAAGGAGACAGGTACTAATCAGCCCCAGCATTTT	CASKETGTNQPQHF
TRBV19	-	TRBJ1-5	TRBD1	TGTGCCAGCAAACTTATGACAGGGCATCAGCCCCAGCATTTT	CASKLMTGHQPQHF
TRBV27	-	TRBJ1-6	TRBD1	TGTGCCGGCAGACAGGGGTCCCGTCTCCTTAATTCACCCCTCCACTTT	CAGRQGSRLLNSPLHF
TRBV9	-	TRBJ2-3	-	TGTGCCAGCAGCCCAGGTACCTTCAGCGATACGCAGTATTTT	CASSPGTFSDTQYF
TRBV3-1/TRBV3-2	-	TRBJ2-3	-	TGTGCCAGCAGCCAAGTTAGCAGTACCTCTAGCACAGATACGCAGTATTTT	CASSQVSSTSSTDTQYF
TRBV19	-	TRBJ1-2	TRBD1	TGTGCCAGTAGGAGACAGGGTGGATATGGCTACACCTTC	CASRRQGGYGYTF
TRBV12-3/TRBV12-4	few	TRBJ1-5	TRBD1	TGTGCCAGCAGTCAGGGGGCCCAGCCCCAGCATTTT	CASSQGAQPQHF
TRBV7-2	-	TRBJ2-1	-	TGTGCCAGCAGCTCCCCCCTCCGGGGTGAGCAGTTCTTC	CASSSPLRGEQFF
TRBV6-2/TRBV6-3	-	TRBJ1-1	-	TGTGCCAGCAGTTATCTCGGGACTGAAGCTTTCTTT	CASSYLGTEAFF
TRBV24-1	-	TRBJ2-7	-	TGTGCCACCGAATGGACGGACATAAACTACGAGCAGTACTTC	CATEWTDINYEQYF
TRBV7-2	few	TRBJ1-2	-	TGTGCCAGCAGCTTCGGTCCAGGGAACTATGGCTACACCTTC	CASSFGPGNYGYTF
TRBV6-4	few	TRBJ2-1	TRBD1	TGTGCCAGCAGTGACTCCCCGACAGGGGGCAATGAGCAGTTCTTC	CASSDSPTGGNEQFF
TRBV12-5	-	TRBJ1-4	-	TGTGCTAGTGGTTTGCTAGAGTCGTGGCAGACTAATGAAAAACTGTTTTTT	CASGLLESWQTNEKLFF
TRBV11-2	-	TRBJ2-5	TRBD2	TGTGCCAGCAGCTTTGACAGCGGGAGAGAGACCCAGTACTTC	CASSFDSGRETQYF
TRBV5-4	-	TRBJ2-7	TRBD1	TGTGCCAGCAGCGACCCGGGACAGGCAGACTACGAGCAGTACTTC	CASSDPGQADYEQYF
TRBV28	-	TRBJ2-1	TRBD2	TGTGCCAGCAGTTTAGCGGGGGGCGCGGGCAATGAGCAGTTCTTC	CASSLAGGAGNEQFF
TRBV27	-	TRBJ1-5	TRBD1	TGTGCCAGCAGTTTATCGAGCCGGGACAGCGCGCCCCAGCATTTT	CASSLSSRDSAPQHF
TRBV9	-	TRBJ1-4	-	TGTGCCAGCAGCGTAGGGACAGCGAATGAAAAACTGTTTTTT	CASSVGTANEKLFF
TRBV5-4	-	TRBJ2-1	-	TGTGCCAGCAGCTTGGTAGATTGGGCACCAGGAGGCAATGAGCAGTTCTTC	CASSLVDWAPGGNEQFF
TRBV11-3	-	TRBJ2-7	-	TGTGCCAGCAGCTCCCTACCCACCTACGAGCAGTACTTC	CASSSLPTYEQYF
TRBV18	-	TRBJ1-6	-	TGTGCCAGCTCACTCGATACAGGCTCCTATAATTCACCCCTCCACTTT	CASSLDTGSYNSPLHF
TRBV19	-	TRBJ2-1	TRBD2	TGTGCCAGTAGACTAGCGGGAGGCCGGGATGAGCAGTTCTTC	CASRLAGGRDEQFF
TRBV2	once	TRBJ2-7	-	TGTGCCAACCGACAGAGCTCCTACGAGCAGTACTTC	CANRQSSYEQYF
TRBV7-9	-	TRBJ1-1	-	TGTGCCAGCAACCGCAGGGGTAACACTGAAGCTTTCTTT	CASNRRGNTEAFF
TRBV6-5	-	TRBJ1-2	TRBD1	TGTGCCAGCAGTTATTCCACAGGGGACTATGGCTACACCTTC	CASSYSTGDYGYTF
TRBV5-4	-	TRBJ1-2	-	TGTGCCAGCAGCTTGGACCCCCCCACCTCTGAGTATGGCTACACCTTC	CASSLDPPTSEYGYTF
TRBV27	-	TRBJ1-3	TRBD1	TGTGCCAGCAGTTGGACAGGGGAGGGTGGAAACACCATATATTTT	CASSWTGEGGNTIYF
TRBV7-9	-	TRBJ2-3	-	TGTGCCAGCAGCTTATCAAAGCGGACTAGCACAGATACGCAGTATTTT	CASSLSKRTSTDTQYF
TRBV7-2	few	TRBJ2-7	-	TGTGCCAGCAGCTTAAGCAGTTGGAGCTCCTACGAGCAGTACTTC	CASSLSSWSSYEQYF
TRBV11-2	-	TRBJ2-7	TRBD2	TGTGCCAGCAGCTTTACTAGCGGCCCCTACGAGCAGTACTTC	CASSFTSGPYEQYF
TRBV6-5	-	TRBJ2-7	TRBD1	TGTGCCAGCAACCCGGGACAGCTCTTCAACGAGCAGTACTTC	CASNPGQLFNEQYF
TRBV9	-	TRBJ2-2	TRBD1	TGTGCCAGCAGCCCCCGGACAGGGGCGAACACCGGGGAGCTGTTTTTT	CASSPRTGANTGELFF
TRBV7-8	-	TRBJ1-2	-	TGTGCCAGCAGCTCAGTACACCGGGATCTCTATGGCTACACCTTC	CASSSVHRDLYGYTF
TRBV6-1	-	TRBJ1-4	-	TGTGCCAGCAGTGATCACAGGACAACTAATGAAAAACTGTTTTTT	CASSDHRTTNEKLFF
TRBV24-1	-	TRBJ2-2	-	TGTGCCACCGAGGGCAGGTTCAACACCGGGGAGCTGTTTTTT	CATEGRFNTGELFF